A selection of T cell receptor beta chains follows, all from one sample in a study of lymphopenia after photon versus proton radiotherapy. Sequencing used immunoSEQ multiplex PCR; TCRdb keeps in-frame clones, though not all of them. Here the sample spans roughly 57,000 clones, 83% being singletons. The starting material was peripheral blood, obtained from a patient treated with photon-based radiotherapy. The source is a man in his fifties with gastric cancer. The CDR3 runs from the conserved cysteine through the conserved F or W. A D gene is named only where the DNA matches it firmly. Part of the rows lack a size; the others show once, few, many or a class for expanded clones.

abundance: -
v_gene: TRBV7-2
d_gene: TRBD1
j_gene: TRBJ2-7
CDR3nt: TGTGCCAGCAGCTTCCCTTTGGGACAGGGGTCGTACGAGCAGTACTTC
CDR3aa: CASSFPLGQGSYEQYF

abundance: -
v_gene: TRBV6-5
d_gene: -
j_gene: TRBJ1-1
CDR3nt: TGTGCCAGCAGCCTCCGGGCCGCGAACACTGAAGCTTTCTTT
CDR3aa: CASSLRAANTEAFF

abundance: -
v_gene: TRBV6-1
d_gene: TRBD2
j_gene: TRBJ2-3
CDR3nt: TGTGCCAGCAGTGAGGGTAGCGGGAGGGCCTTAGATACGCAGTATTTT
CDR3aa: CASSEGSGRALDTQYF

abundance: -
v_gene: TRBV7-9
d_gene: -
j_gene: TRBJ2-2
CDR3nt: TGTGCCAGCAGCTTAATGGAGGTCGGGGAGCTGTTTTTT
CDR3aa: CASSLMEVGELFF

abundance: -
v_gene: TRBV11-2
d_gene: -
j_gene: TRBJ2-5
CDR3nt: TGTGCCAGCAGCTGGGGGGCGTCGGGAGAGACCCAGTACTTC
CDR3aa: CASSWGASGETQYF

abundance: -
v_gene: TRBV7-7
d_gene: -
j_gene: TRBJ1-1
CDR3nt: TGTGCCAGCAGCTTAGAGATGAACACTGAAGCTTTCTTT
CDR3aa: CASSLEMNTEAFF

abundance: -
v_gene: TRBV7-2
d_gene: TRBD2
j_gene: TRBJ2-1
CDR3nt: TGTGCCAGCAGCCCCCGACTAGCGCAAAACAATGAGCAGTTCTTC
CDR3aa: CASSPRLAQNNEQFF

abundance: few
v_gene: TRBV2
d_gene: TRBD2
j_gene: TRBJ2-7
CDR3nt: TGTGCCAGCAGTGATTTAGGACTAGCACTTCACCGCTCCTACGAGCAGTACTTC
CDR3aa: CASSDLGLALHRSYEQYF

abundance: few
v_gene: TRBV19
d_gene: TRBD2
j_gene: TRBJ2-4
CDR3nt: TGTGCCAGTAGTCCCCCTAGCGGGAGGGCCGAGGCCAAAAACATTCAGTACTTC
CDR3aa: CASSPPSGRAEAKNIQYF

abundance: -
v_gene: TRBV7-9
d_gene: -
j_gene: TRBJ2-2
CDR3nt: TGTGCCAGCAGCCCCCCTAGGACCTGGTTGGGGGAGCTGTTTTTT
CDR3aa: CASSPPRTWLGELFF

abundance: -
v_gene: TRBV30
d_gene: -
j_gene: TRBJ2-7
CDR3nt: TGTGCCTGGAGTTACGGAAGCTCCTACGAGCAGTACTTC
CDR3aa: CAWSYGSSYEQYF

abundance: -
v_gene: TRBV11-2
d_gene: -
j_gene: TRBJ2-7
CDR3nt: TGTGCCAGCAGCTCACTCCGGGCCCCAGGCGAGCAGTACTTC
CDR3aa: CASSSLRAPGEQYF

abundance: -
v_gene: TRBV6-5
d_gene: -
j_gene: TRBJ2-7
CDR3nt: TGTGCCAGCAGTTACGACCGGGGGCGCGAGCAGTACTTC
CDR3aa: CASSYDRGREQYF

abundance: few
v_gene: TRBV5-1
d_gene: -
j_gene: TRBJ1-2
CDR3nt: TGCGCCAGCAGCAGACGGGAGGGGTCTTACTATGGCTACACCTTC
CDR3aa: CASSRREGSYYGYTF

abundance: few
v_gene: TRBV15
d_gene: -
j_gene: TRBJ2-5
CDR3nt: TGTGCCACCAGCAGAGATCCAGGCAGGGAAGAGACCCAGTACTTC
CDR3aa: CATSRDPGREETQYF

abundance: -
v_gene: TRBV10-3
d_gene: TRBD1
j_gene: TRBJ2-7
CDR3nt: TGTGCCACGACGCCGGGACAGGGTTCCTACGAGCAGTACTTC
CDR3aa: CATTPGQGSYEQYF

abundance: -
v_gene: TRBV5-4
d_gene: -
j_gene: TRBJ2-7
CDR3nt: TGTGCCAGCAGTCCCCCCCAAGGGGGGCCCCGCGAGCAGTACTTC
CDR3aa: CASSPPQGGPREQYF

abundance: -
v_gene: TRBV18
d_gene: TRBD2
j_gene: TRBJ2-7
CDR3nt: TGTGCCAGCTCACCGGGACTAGCAGAGCAGTACTTC
CDR3aa: CASSPGLAEQYF

abundance: -
v_gene: TRBV18
d_gene: TRBD1
j_gene: TRBJ2-2
CDR3nt: TGTGCCAGCTCACCCGGGACAGGGGGCACCGGGGAGCTGTTTTTT
CDR3aa: CASSPGTGGTGELFF

abundance: -
v_gene: TRBV11-2
d_gene: -
j_gene: TRBJ2-7
CDR3nt: TGTGCCAGCAGAACGTCCTACGAGCAGTACTTC
CDR3aa: CASRTSYEQYF

abundance: -
v_gene: TRBV29-1
d_gene: -
j_gene: TRBJ1-2
CDR3nt: TGCAGCGTTGGAAAGACAGAAACTAACTATGGCTACACCTTC
CDR3aa: CSVGKTETNYGYTF

abundance: -
v_gene: TRBV28
d_gene: -
j_gene: TRBJ2-1
CDR3nt: TGTGCCAGCAGTCAATCCACCAGGGTCTACAATGAGCAGTTCTTC
CDR3aa: CASSQSTRVYNEQFF

abundance: -
v_gene: TRBV7-9
d_gene: -
j_gene: TRBJ2-3
CDR3nt: TGTGCCAGCAGCTTGTCGGGAATGAGCACAGATACGCAGTATTTT
CDR3aa: CASSLSGMSTDTQYF

abundance: -
v_gene: TRBV7-9
d_gene: -
j_gene: TRBJ2-7
CDR3nt: TGTGCCAGCAGCTTAGGAGACAGGCACTACGAGCAGTACTTC
CDR3aa: CASSLGDRHYEQYF

abundance: -
v_gene: TRBV2
d_gene: -
j_gene: TRBJ1-2
CDR3nt: TGTGCCAGCAGTGAAGCGATGAACTATGGCTACACCTTC
CDR3aa: CASSEAMNYGYTF

abundance: -
v_gene: TRBV5-1
d_gene: TRBD2
j_gene: TRBJ2-5
CDR3nt: TGCGCCAGCAGCCCAAACCTTAGCGGGAGGGCGGGAGAGACCCAGTACTTC
CDR3aa: CASSPNLSGRAGETQYF

abundance: few
v_gene: TRBV6-4
d_gene: TRBD2
j_gene: TRBJ2-1
CDR3nt: TGTGCCAGCAGTGACTCGGGTAGCGGGGATTACAATGAGCAGTTCTTC
CDR3aa: CASSDSGSGDYNEQFF

abundance: -
v_gene: TRBV29-1
d_gene: -
j_gene: TRBJ2-7
CDR3nt: TGCAGCGTTGTTCGGGACATGGCGGGAGAGCAGTACTTC
CDR3aa: CSVVRDMAGEQYF

abundance: -
v_gene: TRBV7-8
d_gene: TRBD2
j_gene: TRBJ2-1
CDR3nt: TGTGCCAGCAGCTTATCATGGCGGACTAGCGGGAGGCCCGGTGAGCAGTTCTTC
CDR3aa: CASSLSWRTSGRPGEQFF

abundance: -
v_gene: TRBV5-1
d_gene: -
j_gene: TRBJ2-1
CDR3nt: TGCGCCAGCAGCACTCAGGGTTACAATGAGCAGTTCTTC
CDR3aa: CASSTQGYNEQFF

abundance: -
v_gene: TRBV29-1
d_gene: TRBD1
j_gene: TRBJ2-3
CDR3nt: TGCAGCGTTTCCCTGGACAGGGGGAATCAAAATACGCAGTATTTT
CDR3aa: CSVSLDRGNQNTQYF

abundance: -
v_gene: TRBV7-9
d_gene: -
j_gene: TRBJ2-7
CDR3nt: TGTGCCAGCAGCGTAGACGGAGCCTACGAGCAGTACTTC
CDR3aa: CASSVDGAYEQYF

abundance: -
v_gene: TRBV5-1
d_gene: -
j_gene: TRBJ2-3
CDR3nt: TGCGCCAGCAGCTCCGGGGGCTATGCGGGCACAGATACGCAGTATTTT
CDR3aa: CASSSGGYAGTDTQYF

abundance: -
v_gene: TRBV20-1
d_gene: -
j_gene: TRBJ1-1
CDR3nt: TGCAGTGCTTGGAAGAACACTGAAGCTTTCTTT
CDR3aa: CSAWKNTEAFF

abundance: -
v_gene: TRBV14
d_gene: -
j_gene: TRBJ1-1
CDR3nt: TGTGCCAGCAGCCAAGAGGCAGAAGCTTTCTTT
CDR3aa: CASSQEAEAFF

abundance: -
v_gene: TRBV27
d_gene: -
j_gene: TRBJ2-1
CDR3nt: TGTGCCAGCAGTCCGGGCCTAGGGGGGCATGAGCAGTTCTTC
CDR3aa: CASSPGLGGHEQFF

abundance: few
v_gene: TRBV14
d_gene: -
j_gene: TRBJ1-1
CDR3nt: TGTGCCAGCGGTAGAGGGTCTGAAGCTTTCTTT
CDR3aa: CASGRGSEAFF

abundance: -
v_gene: TRBV28
d_gene: -
j_gene: TRBJ2-2
CDR3nt: TGTGCCAGCGGTCCCCTTCTGGGGGAGCTGTTTTTT
CDR3aa: CASGPLLGELFF

abundance: -
v_gene: TRBV28
d_gene: -
j_gene: TRBJ2-7
CDR3nt: TGTGCCAGCAGTTTATATGGGGGAAAGTCCCACGAGCAGTACTTC
CDR3aa: CASSLYGGKSHEQYF

abundance: few
v_gene: TRBV14
d_gene: -
j_gene: TRBJ2-2
CDR3nt: TGTGCCAGCAGCCAACAGGGGATCGGGGAGCTGTTTTTT
CDR3aa: CASSQQGIGELFF

abundance: -
v_gene: TRBV7-7
d_gene: -
j_gene: TRBJ2-5
CDR3nt: TGTGCCAGCAGCTTAGTTCTCGGGGGAGAGACCCAGTACTTC
CDR3aa: CASSLVLGGETQYF